This T cell receptor beta chain was captured by sequencing in a study of blood T cell repertoires in COVID-19. Study-wide context: COVID-19 samples collected from the United States, Italy and Spain covered acute and convalescent phases. The analysed material was cDNA or gDNA that came from T cells, B-cell-depleted T cells, or PBMCs.

Authors' analysis steps: Counts of nucleated cells, estimated from reference gene primer amplification, were obtained. Sequencing was performed with immunoSEQ multiplex PCR; in TCRdb, only in-frame clones are kept and a portion is missing. The V and J calls and the clone size are those of that table, but D and trimming were determined from the DNA. The table has about 140,000 clones, approximately 86% seen once; the top ten hold about 5.6%. Sample: peripheral blood. This clonotype originated in a human donor in a cohort sampled during active COVID-19.

CDR3 residues: CASRPTGAREKLFF. Here the CDR3 DNA reads TGCGCCAGCAGACCGACAGGGGCCCGTGAAAAACTGTTTTTT. V usage is TRBV5-1 and J usage is TRBJ1-4; 8 nucleotides align to TRBD1. There are 14 residues in the CDR3. CDR1 and CDR2 from the germline V gene are SGHRS and YFSETQ. Unmatched junction bases numbered 7, after V lost 5 bases and J lost 7 bases.